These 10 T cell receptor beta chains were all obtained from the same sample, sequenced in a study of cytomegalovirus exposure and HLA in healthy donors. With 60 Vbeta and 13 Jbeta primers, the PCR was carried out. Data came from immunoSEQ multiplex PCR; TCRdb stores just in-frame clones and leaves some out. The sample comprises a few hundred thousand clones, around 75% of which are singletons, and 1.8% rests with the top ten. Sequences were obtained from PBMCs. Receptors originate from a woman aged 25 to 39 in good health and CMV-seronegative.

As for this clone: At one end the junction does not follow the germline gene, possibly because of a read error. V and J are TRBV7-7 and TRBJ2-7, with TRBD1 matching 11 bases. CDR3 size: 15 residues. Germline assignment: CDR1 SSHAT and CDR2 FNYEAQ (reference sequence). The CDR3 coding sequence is TGTGCTAGCAGCTTCGGACAGGGGGCTGTTCACGAGCAGTACTTC. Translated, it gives CASSFGQGAVHEQYF.

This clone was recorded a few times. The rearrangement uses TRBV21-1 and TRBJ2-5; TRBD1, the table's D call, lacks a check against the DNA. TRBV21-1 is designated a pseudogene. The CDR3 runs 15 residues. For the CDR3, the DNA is TGTGCCAGCAGCAAAGTCCACAGGGGGCAAGAGACCCAGTACTTC. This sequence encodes CASSKVHRGQETQYF.

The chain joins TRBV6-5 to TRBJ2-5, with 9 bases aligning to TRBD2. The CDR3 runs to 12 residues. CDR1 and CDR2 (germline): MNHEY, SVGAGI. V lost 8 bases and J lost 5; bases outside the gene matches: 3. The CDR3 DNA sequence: TGTGCCAGCCGCGGGGGGGCCGAGACCCAGTACTTC. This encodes CASRGGAETQYF.

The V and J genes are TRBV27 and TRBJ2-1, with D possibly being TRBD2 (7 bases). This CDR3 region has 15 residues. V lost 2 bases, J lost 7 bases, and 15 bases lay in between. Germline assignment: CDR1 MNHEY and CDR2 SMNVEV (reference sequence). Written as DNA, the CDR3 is TGTGCCAGCAGTTTAAGGGGGAGGGGGTGGAATGAGCAGTTCTTC. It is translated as CASSLRGRGWNEQFF.

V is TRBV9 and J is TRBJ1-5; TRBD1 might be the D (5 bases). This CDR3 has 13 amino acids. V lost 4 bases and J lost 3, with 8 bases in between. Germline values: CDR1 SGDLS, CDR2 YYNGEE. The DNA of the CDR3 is TGTGCCAGCAGCCCGGACATCAATCAGCCCCAGCATTTT. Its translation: CASSPDINQPQHF.

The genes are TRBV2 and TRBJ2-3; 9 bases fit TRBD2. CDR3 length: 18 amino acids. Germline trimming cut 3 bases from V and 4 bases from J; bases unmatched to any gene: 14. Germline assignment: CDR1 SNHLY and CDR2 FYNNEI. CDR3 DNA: TGTGCCAGCAGTGAGGCGGGGCTAGCGGGGACGCTCGCAGATACGCAGTATTTT. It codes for CASSEAGLAGTLADTQYF.

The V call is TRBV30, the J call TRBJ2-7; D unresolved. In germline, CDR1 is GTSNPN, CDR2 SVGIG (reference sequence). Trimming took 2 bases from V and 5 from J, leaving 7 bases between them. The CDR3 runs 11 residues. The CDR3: CAWSTDHEQYF. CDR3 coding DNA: TGTGCCTGGAGTACAGATCACGAGCAGTACTTC. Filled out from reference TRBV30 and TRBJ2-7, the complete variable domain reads SQTIHQWPATLVQPVGSPLSLECTVEGTSNPNLYWYRQAAGRGLQLLFYSVGIGQISSEVPQNLSASRPQDRQFILSSKKLLLSDSGFYLCAWSTDHEQYFGPGTRLTVT.

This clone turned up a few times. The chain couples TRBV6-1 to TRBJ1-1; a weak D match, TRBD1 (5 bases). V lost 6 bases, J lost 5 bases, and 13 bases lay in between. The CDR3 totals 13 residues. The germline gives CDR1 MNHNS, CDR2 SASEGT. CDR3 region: CASSFRELTEAFF. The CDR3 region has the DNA TGTGCCAGCAGCTTCAGGGAATTAACTGAAGCTTTCTTT.

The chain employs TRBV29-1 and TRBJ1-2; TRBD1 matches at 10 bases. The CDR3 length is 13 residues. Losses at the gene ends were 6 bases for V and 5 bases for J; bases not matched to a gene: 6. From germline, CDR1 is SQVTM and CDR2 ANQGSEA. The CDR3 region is CSVGDRGAYGYTF. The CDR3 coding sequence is TGCAGCGTGGGGGACAGGGGCGCTTATGGCTACACCTTC.

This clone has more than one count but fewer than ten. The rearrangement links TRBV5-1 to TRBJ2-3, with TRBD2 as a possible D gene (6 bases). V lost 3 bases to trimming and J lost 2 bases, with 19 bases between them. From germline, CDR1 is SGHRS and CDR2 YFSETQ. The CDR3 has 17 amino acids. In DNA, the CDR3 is TGCGCCAGCAGCTCGGAGGGTTGGGACTTTCCCACAGATACGCAGTATTTT. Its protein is CASSSEGWDFPTDTQYF.